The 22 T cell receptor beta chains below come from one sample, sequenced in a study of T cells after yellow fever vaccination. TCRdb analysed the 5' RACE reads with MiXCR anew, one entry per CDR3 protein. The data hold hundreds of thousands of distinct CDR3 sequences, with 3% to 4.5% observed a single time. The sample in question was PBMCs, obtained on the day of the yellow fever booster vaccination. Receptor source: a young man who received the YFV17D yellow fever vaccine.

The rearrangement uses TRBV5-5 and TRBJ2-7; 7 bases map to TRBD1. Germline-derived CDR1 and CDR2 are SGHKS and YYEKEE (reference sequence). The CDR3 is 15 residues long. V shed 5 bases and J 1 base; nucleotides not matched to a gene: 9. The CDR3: CASRTGTVSSYEQYV. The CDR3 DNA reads TGTGCCAGCAGGACCGGGACAGTAAGTTCCTACGAGCAGTACGTC.

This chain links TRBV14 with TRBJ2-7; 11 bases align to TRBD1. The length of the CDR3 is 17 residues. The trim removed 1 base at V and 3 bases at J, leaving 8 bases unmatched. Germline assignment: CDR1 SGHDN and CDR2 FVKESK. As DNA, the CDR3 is TGTGCCAGCAGCCAAGCTGGCTCGGGGACAGGGGGCTACGAGCAGTACTTC. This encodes CASSQAGSGTGGYEQYF.

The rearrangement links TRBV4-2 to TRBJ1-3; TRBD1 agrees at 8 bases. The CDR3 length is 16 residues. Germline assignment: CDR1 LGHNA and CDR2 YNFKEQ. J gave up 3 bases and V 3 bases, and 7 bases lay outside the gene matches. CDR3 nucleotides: TGTGCCAGCAGCCAGCTTACAGGGGGTGATGGAAACACCATATATTTT. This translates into CASSQLTGGDGNTIYF.

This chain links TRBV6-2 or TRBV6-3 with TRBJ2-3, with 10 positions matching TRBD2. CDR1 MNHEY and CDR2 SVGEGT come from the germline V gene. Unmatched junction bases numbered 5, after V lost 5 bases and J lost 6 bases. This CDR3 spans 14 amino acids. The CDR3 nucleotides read TGTGCCAGCAGTCTAGCGGGGGCTTACGATACGCAGTATTTT. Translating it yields CASSLAGAYDTQYF.

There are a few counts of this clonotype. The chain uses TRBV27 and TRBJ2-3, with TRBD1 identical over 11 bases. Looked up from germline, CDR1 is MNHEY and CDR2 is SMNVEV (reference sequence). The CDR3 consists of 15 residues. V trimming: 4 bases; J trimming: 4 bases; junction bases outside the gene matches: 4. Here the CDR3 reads CASSSDRGLSDTQYF. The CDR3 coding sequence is TGTGCCAGCAGTTCGGACAGGGGGCTATCAGATACGCAGTATTTT.

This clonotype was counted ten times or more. The CDR3 spells CASSLGTDEQYF. The CDR3 region has the DNA TGTGCCAGCAGCTTAGGGACAGACGAGCAGTACTTC. The rearrangement uses TRBV7-9 and TRBJ2-7, with D perhaps matching TRBD1 (6 bases). CDR1 is SEHNR and CDR2 is FQNEAQ in the germline V gene (reference sequence). V gave up 1 base and J gave up 5 bases, with 6 bases separating them. The CDR3 has 12 amino acids.

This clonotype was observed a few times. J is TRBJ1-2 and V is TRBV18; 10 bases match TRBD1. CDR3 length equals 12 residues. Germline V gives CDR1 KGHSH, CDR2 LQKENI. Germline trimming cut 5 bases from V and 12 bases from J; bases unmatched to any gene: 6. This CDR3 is CASSTDRGPNTF. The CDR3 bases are TGTGCCAGCTCAACAGACAGGGGGCCGAACACCTTC.

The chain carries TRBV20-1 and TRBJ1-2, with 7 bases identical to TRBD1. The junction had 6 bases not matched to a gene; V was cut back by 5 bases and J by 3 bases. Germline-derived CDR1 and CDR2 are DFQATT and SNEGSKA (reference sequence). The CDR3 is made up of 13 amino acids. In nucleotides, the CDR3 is TGCAGTGCTTCCCGTCAGGGGGACTATGGCTACACCTTC. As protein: CSASRQGDYGYTF.

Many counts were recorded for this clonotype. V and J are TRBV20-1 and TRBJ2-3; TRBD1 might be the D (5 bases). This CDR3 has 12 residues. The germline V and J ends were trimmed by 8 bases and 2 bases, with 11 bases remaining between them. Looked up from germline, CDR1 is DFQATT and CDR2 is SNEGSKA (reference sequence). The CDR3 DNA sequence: TGCAGTAGTCCAGGGAACACAGATACGCAGTATTTT. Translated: CSSPGNTDTQYF.

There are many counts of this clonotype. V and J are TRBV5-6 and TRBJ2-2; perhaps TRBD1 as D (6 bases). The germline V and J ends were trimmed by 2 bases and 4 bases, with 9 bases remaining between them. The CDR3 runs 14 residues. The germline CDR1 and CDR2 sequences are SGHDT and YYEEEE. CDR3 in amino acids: CASSFGQPTGELFF. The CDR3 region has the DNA TGTGCCAGCAGCTTCGGACAGCCCACCGGGGAGCTGTTTTTT. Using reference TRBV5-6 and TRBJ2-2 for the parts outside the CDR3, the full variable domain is DAGVTQSPTHLIKTRGQQVTLRCSPKSGHDTVSWYQQALGQGPQFIFQYYEEEERQRGNFPDRFSGHQFPNYSSELNVNALLLGDSALYLCASSFGQPTGELFFGEGSRLTVL.

Here the CDR3 DNA reads TGTGCCGCGAGGGGGAGTTACAATGAGCAGTTCTTC. Translating it yields CAARGSYNEQFF. This rearrangement joins TRBV6-5 to TRBJ2-1; D perhaps matches TRBD1 (6 bases). Germline lookup yields CDR1 MNHEY and CDR2 SVGAGI. The CDR3 is made up of 12 amino acids. Trimming stripped 11 bases from V and 4 bases from J, with 12 bases between.

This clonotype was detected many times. The CDR3 spells CASSQDGGPDTQYF. CDR3 nucleotide sequence: TGTGCCAGCAGCCAAGATGGGGGGCCTGATACGCAGTATTTT. This rearrangement joins TRBV4-2 to TRBJ2-3, with D possibly called TRBD1 or TRBD2 (6 bases each). Per germline, CDR1 LGHNA and CDR2 YNFKEQ. V lost 0 bases to trimming and J lost 6 bases, with 10 bases between them. The CDR3 is made up of 14 amino acids.

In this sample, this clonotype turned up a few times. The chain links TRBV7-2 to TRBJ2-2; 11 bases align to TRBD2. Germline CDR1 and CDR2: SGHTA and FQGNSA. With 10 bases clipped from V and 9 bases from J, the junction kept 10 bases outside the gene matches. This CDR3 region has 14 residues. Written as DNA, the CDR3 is TGTGCCACCAACATAGCGGGGGGGCTCCGGGAGCTGTTTTTT. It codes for CATNIAGGLRELFF.

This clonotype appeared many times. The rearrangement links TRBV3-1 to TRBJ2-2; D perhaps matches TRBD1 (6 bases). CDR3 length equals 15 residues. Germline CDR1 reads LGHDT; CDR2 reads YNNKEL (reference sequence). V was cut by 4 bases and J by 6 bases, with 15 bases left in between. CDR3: CASSLTGARAGELFF. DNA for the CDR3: TGTGCCAGCAGCCTGACAGGAGCTCGGGCCGGGGAGCTGTTTTTT.

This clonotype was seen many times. The CDR3 sequence is CASSRNGVSSYEQYV. CDR3 DNA sequence: TGTGCCAGCAGCCGGAATGGTGTTAGCTCCTACGAGCAGTACGTC. The V call is TRBV6-6, the J call TRBJ2-7; no clear D. The CDR3 consists of 15 residues. Germline-derived CDR1 and CDR2 are MNHNY and SVGAGI (reference sequence). V was shortened by 6 bases and J by 0 bases, with 15 bases between the two germline ends.

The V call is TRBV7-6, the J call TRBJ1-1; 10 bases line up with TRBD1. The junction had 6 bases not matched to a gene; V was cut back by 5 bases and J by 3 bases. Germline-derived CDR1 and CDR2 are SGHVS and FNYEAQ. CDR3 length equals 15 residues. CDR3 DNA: TGTGCCAGCAGCCCAGACAGGGGGCGGGACACTGAAGCTTTCTTT. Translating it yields CASSPDRGRDTEAFF.

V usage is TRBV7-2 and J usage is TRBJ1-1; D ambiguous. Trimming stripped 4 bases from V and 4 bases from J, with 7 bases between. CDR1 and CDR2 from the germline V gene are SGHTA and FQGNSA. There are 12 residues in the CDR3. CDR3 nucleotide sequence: TGTGCCAGCAGCTCCACAGCCACTGAAGCTTTCTTT. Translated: CASSSTATEAFF.

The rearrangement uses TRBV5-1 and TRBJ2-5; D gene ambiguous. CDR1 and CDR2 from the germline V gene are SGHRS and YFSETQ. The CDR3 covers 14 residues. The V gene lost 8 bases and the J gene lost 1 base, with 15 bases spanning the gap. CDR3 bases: TGCGCCAGTAATCGCCCGGACGGCCAAGAGACCCAGTACTTC. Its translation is CASNRPDGQETQYF.

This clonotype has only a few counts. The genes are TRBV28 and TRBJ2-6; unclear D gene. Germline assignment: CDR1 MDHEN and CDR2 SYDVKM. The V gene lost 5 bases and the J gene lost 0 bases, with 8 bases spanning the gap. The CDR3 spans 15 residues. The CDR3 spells CASSPYNSGANVLTF. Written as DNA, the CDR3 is TGTGCCAGCAGTCCATACAACTCTGGGGCCAACGTCCTGACTTTC.

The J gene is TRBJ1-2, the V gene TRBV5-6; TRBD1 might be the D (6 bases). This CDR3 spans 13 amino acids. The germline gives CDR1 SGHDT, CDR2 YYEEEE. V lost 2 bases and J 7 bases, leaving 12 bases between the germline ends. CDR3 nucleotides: TGTGCCAGCAGCTTTTATAGGGGGACTGGCTACACCTTC. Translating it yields CASSFYRGTGYTF. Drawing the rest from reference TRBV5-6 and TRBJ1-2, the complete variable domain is DAGVTQSPTHLIKTRGQQVTLRCSPKSGHDTVSWYQQALGQGPQFIFQYYEEEERQRGNFPDRFSGHQFPNYSSELNVNALLLGDSALYLCASSFYRGTGYTFGSGTRLTVV.

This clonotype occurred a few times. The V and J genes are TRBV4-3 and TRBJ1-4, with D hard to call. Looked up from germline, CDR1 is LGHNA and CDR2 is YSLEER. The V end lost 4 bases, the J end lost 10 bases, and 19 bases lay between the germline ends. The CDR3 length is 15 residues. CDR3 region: CASSLTITFSGKLFF. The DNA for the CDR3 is TGCGCCAGCAGCCTGACAATTACTTTTTCTGGAAAACTGTTTTTT.

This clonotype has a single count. The CDR3 DNA follows: TGTGCCAGCAGCTCCCTAGGGGATGGGGAGCTGTTTTTT. This encodes CASSSLGDGELFF. V is TRBV9 and J is TRBJ2-2; D is perhaps TRBD1 (5 bases). The CDR3 runs to 13 residues. Looked up from germline, CDR1 is SGDLS and CDR2 is YYNGEE. With 4 bases removed from V and 8 bases from J, the gap between germline ends came to 12 bases.